The sequence of this T cell receptor beta chain was determined in a study of CD4 T cells in relation to SARS-CoV-2 and coronaviruses. Before the COVID-19 pandemic, during about 2010-2019, CD4+ T cells were taken from unexposed donors. Isolation of CD4+ T cells took place after less than 13 days in culture. For this clone: Its specificity is unknown.

TCRdb keeps only in-frame clones here, not all; method: immunoSEQ multiplex PCR. The table records approximately 16,000 clones, around 77% of them present only once. Germline CDR1 SGHRS, CDR2 YFSETQ. The germline V and J ends were trimmed by 4 bases and 5 bases, with 9 bases remaining between them. The length of the CDR3 is 13 residues. This clonotype originated in a human donor in good health. This chain uses TRBV5-1 with TRBJ1-4; D not certain. The specimen was CD4+ T cells from PBMCs, cultured in vitro. The CDR3 sequence: CASSQLMNEKLFF. CDR3 coding DNA: TGCGCCAGCAGCCAACTTATGAATGAAAAACTGTTTTTT.